This entry is about one T cell receptor (beta chain). The record originates from a study of blood T cell repertoires in COVID-19. Enrollment of patients from Seattle took place during active infection, with longitudinal follow-up. After removal of 3 bases from V and 4 bases from J, the junction contained 10 bases not matched to a gene. The CDR3 is made up of 15 amino acids. Germline V gives CDR1 GTSNPN, CDR2 SVGIG (reference sequence). TCRdb's table, derived via immunoSEQ multiplex PCR, lists solely in-frame clones and lacks some. This sample yields approximately 230,000 clones, of which roughly 88% are seen a single time; about 5.9% belongs to the top ten.

V and J are TRBV30 and TRBJ2-7; the match to TRBD1 covers 9 bases. The TCR comes from a woman aged 25 to 39 with COVID-19, enrolled during active disease. Sample: peripheral blood. This CDR3 is CAWSRRGDRDYEQYV. CDR3 bases: TGTGCCTGGAGCCGAAGGGGGGACAGGGATTACGAGCAGTACGTC.